The clone carrying this T cell receptor (beta chain) was seen only once. The target antigen is unknown. Generated by immunoSEQ multiplex PCR, the TCRdb table keeps only in-frame clones and is missing some. The profile shows over 200,000 clones, roughly 88% of them singletons. The data belong to a study of cytomegalovirus exposure and HLA in healthy donors. Study outcomes and limitations: It was found in a later analysis that first-cohort TCR clusters tended to co-occur in the 100 to 150 validation repertoires.

The CDR3 is made up of 13 amino acids. Germline V gene lookup returns CDR1 SGHRS and CDR2 YFSETQ. The V end lost 6 bases, the J end lost 5 bases, and 12 bases lay between the germline ends. The receptor's source is a woman in her 30s in good health and CMV-seronegative. The genes are TRBV5-1 and TRBJ2-1; unclear D gene. Sequencing input: PBMCs. DNA of the CDR3: TGCGCCAGCAAGTTGGGTAGGGACAATGAGCAGTTCTTC. Its protein product is CASKLGRDNEQFF.